This TCR beta chain was retrieved from a study of blood T cell repertoires in COVID-19. V was clipped by 7 bases and J by 0 bases, with 24 bases between them. Germline CDR1 is LNHDA and CDR2 is SQIVND (reference sequence). The CDR3 runs 18 residues. Profiled with immunoSEQ multiplex PCR; TCRdb holds only in-frame clones, not every one. In the table there are some 150,000 clones, around 81% of which are singletons. The gene calls are TRBV19 and TRBJ1-2, with a tentative D call TRBD1 (5 bases). This TCR came from a woman aged 35 to 49 with active or convalescent COVID-19. The sequenced sample was peripheral blood. CDR3 amino acids: CASTRSPDKVPTNYGYTF. The CDR3 DNA follows: TGTGCCAGTACCCGATCTCCGGACAAGGTCCCTACTAACTATGGCTACACCTTC.